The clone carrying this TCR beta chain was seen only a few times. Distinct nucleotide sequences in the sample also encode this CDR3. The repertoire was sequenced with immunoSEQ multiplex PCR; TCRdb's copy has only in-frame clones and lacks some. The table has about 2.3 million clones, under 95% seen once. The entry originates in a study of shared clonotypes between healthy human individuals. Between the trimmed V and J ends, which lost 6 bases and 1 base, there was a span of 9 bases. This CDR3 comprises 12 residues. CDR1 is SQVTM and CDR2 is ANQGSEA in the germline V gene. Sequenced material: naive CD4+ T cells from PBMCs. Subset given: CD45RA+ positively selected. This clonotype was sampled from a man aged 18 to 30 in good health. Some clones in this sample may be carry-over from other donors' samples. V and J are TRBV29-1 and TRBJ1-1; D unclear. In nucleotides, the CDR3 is TGCAGCGTGGACCGGACGAACACTGAAGCTTTCTTT. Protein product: CSVDRTNTEAFF.